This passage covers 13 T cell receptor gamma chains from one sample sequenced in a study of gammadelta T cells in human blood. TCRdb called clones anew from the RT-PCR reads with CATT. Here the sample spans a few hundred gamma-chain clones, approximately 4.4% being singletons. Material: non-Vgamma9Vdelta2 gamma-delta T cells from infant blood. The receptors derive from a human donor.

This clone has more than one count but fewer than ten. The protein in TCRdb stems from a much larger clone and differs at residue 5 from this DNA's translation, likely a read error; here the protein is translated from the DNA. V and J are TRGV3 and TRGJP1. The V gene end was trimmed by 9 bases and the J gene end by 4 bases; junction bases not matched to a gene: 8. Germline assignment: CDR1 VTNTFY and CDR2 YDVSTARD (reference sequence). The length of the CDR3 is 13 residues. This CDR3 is CATIAGTGWFKIF. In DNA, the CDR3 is TGTGCCACCATCGCAGGCACTGGTTGGTTCAAGATATTT.

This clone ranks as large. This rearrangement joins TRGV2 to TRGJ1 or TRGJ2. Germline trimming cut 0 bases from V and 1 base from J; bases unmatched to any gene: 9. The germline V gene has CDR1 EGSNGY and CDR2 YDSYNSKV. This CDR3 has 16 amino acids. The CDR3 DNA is TGTGCCACCTGGGACGGGCCGCGGGGAAATTATTATAAGAAACTCTTT. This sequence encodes CATWDGPRGNYYKKLF.

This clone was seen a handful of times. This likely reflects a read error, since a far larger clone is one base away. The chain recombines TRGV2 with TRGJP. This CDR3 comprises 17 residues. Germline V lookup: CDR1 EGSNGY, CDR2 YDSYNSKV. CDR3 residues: CAIWDGRKELGKKIKVF. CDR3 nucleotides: TGTGCCATCTGGGACGGGCGGAAAGAGTTGGGCAAAAAAATCAAGGTATTT.

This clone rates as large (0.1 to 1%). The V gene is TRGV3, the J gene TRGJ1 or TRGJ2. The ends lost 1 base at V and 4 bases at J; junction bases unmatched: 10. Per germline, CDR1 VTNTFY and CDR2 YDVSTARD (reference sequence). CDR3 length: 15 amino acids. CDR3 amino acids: CATWDSPLYYYKKLF. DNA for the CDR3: TGTGCCACCTGGGACAGTCCATTATACTATTATAAGAAACTCTTT.

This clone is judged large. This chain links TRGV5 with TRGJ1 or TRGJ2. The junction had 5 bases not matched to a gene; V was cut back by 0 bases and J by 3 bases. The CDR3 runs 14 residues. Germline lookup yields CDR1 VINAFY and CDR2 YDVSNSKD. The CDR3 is CATWDRPFYYKKLF. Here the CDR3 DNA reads TGTGCCACCTGGGACAGGCCCTTTTATTATAAGAAACTCTTT.

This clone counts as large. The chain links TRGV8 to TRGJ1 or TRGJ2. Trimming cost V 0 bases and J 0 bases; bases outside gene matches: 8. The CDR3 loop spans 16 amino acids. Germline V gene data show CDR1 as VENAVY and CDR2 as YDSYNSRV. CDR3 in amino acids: CATWDRLTSNYYKKLF. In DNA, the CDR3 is TGTGCCACCTGGGATAGGCTGACCTCGAATTATTATAAGAAACTCTTT.

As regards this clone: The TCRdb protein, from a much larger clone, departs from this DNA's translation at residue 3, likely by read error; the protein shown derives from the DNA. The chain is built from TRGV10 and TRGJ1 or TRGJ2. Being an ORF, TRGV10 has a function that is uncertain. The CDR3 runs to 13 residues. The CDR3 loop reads CAVWELNYYKKLF. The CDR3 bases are TGTGCTGTGTGGGAGCTAAATTATTATAAGAAACTCTTT.

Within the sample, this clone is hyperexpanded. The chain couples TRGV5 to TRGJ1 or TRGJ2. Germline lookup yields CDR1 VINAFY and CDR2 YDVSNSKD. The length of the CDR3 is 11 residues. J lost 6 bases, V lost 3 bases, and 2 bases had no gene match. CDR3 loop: CATWDCYKKLF. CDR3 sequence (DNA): TGTGCCACCTGGGACTGTTATAAGAAACTCTTT.

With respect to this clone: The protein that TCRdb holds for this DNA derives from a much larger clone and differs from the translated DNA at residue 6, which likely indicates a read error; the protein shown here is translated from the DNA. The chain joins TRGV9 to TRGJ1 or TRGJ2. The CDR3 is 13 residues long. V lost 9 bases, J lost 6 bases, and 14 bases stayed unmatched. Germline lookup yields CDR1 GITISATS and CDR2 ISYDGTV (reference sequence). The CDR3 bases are TGTGCCTTGGGGCCCAGAGCGAGTTATAAGAAACTCTTT. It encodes CALGPRASYKKLF.

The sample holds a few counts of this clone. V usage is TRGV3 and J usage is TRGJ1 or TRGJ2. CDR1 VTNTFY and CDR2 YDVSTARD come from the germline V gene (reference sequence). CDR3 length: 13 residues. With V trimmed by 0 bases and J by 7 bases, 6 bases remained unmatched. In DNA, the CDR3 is TGTGCCACCTGGGACAGGAATACCTATAAGAAACTCTTT. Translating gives CATWDRNTYKKLF.

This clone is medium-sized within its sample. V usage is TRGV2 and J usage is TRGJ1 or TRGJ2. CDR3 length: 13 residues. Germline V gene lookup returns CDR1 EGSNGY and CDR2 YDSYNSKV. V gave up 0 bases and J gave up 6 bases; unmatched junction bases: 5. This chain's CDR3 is CATWDGPVYKKLF. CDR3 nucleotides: TGTGCCACCTGGGACGGGCCCGTTTATAAGAAACTCTTT.

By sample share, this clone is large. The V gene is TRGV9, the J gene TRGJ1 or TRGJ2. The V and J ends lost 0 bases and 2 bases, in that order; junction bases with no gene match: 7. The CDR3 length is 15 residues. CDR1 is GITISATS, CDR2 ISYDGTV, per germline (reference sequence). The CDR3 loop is CALWEVPPDYYKKLF. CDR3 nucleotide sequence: TGTGCCTTGTGGGAGGTGCCCCCGGATTATTATAAGAAACTCTTT.

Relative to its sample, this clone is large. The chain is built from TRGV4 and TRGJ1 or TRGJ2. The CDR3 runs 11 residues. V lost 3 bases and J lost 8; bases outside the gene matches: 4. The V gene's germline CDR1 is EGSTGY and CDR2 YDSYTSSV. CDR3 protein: CATWDSDKKLF. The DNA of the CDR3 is TGTGCCACCTGGGATTCTGATAAGAAACTCTTT.